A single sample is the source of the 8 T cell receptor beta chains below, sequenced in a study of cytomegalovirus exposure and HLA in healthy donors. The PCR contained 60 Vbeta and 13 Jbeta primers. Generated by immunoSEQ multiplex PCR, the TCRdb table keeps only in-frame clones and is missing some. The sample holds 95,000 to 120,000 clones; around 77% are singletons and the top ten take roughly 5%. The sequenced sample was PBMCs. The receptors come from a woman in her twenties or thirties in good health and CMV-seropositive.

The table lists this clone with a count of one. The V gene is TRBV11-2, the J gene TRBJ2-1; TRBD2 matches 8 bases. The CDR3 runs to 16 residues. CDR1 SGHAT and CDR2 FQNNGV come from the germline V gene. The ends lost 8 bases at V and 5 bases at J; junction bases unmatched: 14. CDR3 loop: CASRPLSGSAHNEQFF. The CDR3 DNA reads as TGTGCCAGCCGGCCATTAAGCGGGAGTGCACACAATGAGCAGTTCTTC.

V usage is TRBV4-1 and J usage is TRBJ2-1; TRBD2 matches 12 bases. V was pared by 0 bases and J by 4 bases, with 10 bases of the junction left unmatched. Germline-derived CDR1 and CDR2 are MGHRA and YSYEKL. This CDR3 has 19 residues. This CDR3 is CASSQDSRLAGGPYNEQFF. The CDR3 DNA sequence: TGCGCCAGCAGCCAAGATAGTAGGCTAGCGGGAGGGCCATACAATGAGCAGTTCTTC.

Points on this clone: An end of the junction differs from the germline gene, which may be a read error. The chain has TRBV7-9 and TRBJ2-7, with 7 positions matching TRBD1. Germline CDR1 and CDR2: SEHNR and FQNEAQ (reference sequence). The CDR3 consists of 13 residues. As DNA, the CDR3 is TGTTCCAGCAGCTTGGGACAGAAATACGAGCAGTACTTC. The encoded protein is CSSSLGQKYEQYF.

In DNA form, the CDR3 reads TGTGCCAGCAGTCCCGGACAGGGTTTGGCGGGAAACACCATATATTTT. Translation: CASSPGQGLAGNTIYF. The V call is TRBV27, the J call TRBJ1-3, with TRBD1 matching over 8 bases. CDR1 and CDR2 from the germline V gene are MNHEY and SMNVEV (reference sequence). V was pared by 5 bases and J by 4 bases, with 10 bases of the junction left unmatched. This CDR3 has 16 residues.

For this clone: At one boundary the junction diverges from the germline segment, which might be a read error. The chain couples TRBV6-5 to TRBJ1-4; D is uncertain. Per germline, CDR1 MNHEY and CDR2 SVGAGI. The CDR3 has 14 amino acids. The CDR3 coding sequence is TGTGCCAGCAGTATCGGAGGAACTAATGAAGAACTGTTTTTT. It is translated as CASSIGGTNEELFF.

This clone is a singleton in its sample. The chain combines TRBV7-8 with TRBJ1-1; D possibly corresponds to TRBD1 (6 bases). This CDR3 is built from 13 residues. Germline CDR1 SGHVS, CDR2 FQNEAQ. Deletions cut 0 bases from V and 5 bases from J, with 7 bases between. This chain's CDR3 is CASSLAQGTEAFF. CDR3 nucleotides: TGTGCCAGCAGCTTAGCGCAGGGGACTGAAGCTTTCTTT.

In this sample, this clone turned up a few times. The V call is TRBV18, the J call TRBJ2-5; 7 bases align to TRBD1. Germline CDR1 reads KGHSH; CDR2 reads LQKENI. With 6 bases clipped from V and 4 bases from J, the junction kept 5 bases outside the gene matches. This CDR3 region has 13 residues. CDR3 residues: CASSTGTVETQYF. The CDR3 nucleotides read TGTGCCAGCTCCACGGGGACAGTAGAGACCCAGTACTTC.

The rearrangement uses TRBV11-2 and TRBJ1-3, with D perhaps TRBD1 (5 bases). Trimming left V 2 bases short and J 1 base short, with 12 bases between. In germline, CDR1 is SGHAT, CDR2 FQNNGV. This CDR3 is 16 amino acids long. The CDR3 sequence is CASSLLSGWSGNTIYF. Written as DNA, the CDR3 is TGTGCCAGCAGCTTACTGTCAGGGTGGTCTGGAAACACCATATATTTT. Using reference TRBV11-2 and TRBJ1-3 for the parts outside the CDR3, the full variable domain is EAGVAQSPRYKIIEKRQSVAFWCNPISGHATLYWYQQILGQGPKLLIQFQNNGVVDDSQLPKDRFSAERLKGVDSTLKIQPAKLEDSAVYLCASSLLSGWSGNTIYFGEGSWLTVV.